This TCR beta chain was recovered during a study of T-cell reconstitution after alpha-beta-depleted transplantation in children. This clonotype was seen more than once but under ten times. Unique molecular identifiers were incorporated into the prepared TCRbeta library. TCRdb re-derived calls from the PCR reads in MiXCR, one entry per CDR3 protein. The data show about 230,000 distinct CDR3 sequences, with approximately 10% seen just once and around 6.2% held by the top ten. Germline lookup yields CDR1 LGHNA and CDR2 YSLEER. V was trimmed by 0 bases and J by 3 bases, leaving 25 bases between them. This CDR3 is 20 amino acids long.

The starting material was PBMCs from the stem cell graft donor, obtained from the stem cell graft. This clonotype originated in a human donor who donated a stem cell graft to a child with acute lymphoblastic leukemia. The V gene is TRBV4-3, the J gene TRBJ2-3, with D maybe TRBD2 (6 bases). DNA of the CDR3: TGCGCCAGCAGCCAAGATGTGGGGGACCTGTCGCGGGGTCGTACAGATACGCAGTATTTT. It codes for CASSQDVGDLSRGRTDTQYF.